This TCR beta chain was identified during a study of cytomegalovirus exposure and HLA in healthy donors (dated by TCRdb to 2017 to 2019). Notes on the research overall: In an earlier analysis of around 540 of the donors, about 270 Gb of sequence data and 120 million or so unique TCR beta sequences from approximately 180 million T cells were reported. A later genetic analysis took genome-wide SNP genotypes for about three fifths of the roughly 700 donors and used that subset as a discovery cohort. About five DR-DQ haplotypes were treated as single units for association and clustering because of strong linkage in the cohort. Of the 398 genotyped donors, 65% to 90% were placed in the genetic ancestry cluster associated with self-reported Caucasian donors. An earlier analysis of 587 of the donors used high-throughput TCR beta sequencing to judge whether each TCR beta V gene segment behaved as functional or pseudogenic. The study profiled the T cell repertoires of approximately 700 subjects by immunosequencing and related them to cytomegalovirus serostatus. Class I and class II HLA loci were covered by the typing at four-digit resolution. A later analysis re-analyzed previously published TCR beta repertoires from roughly 600 donors and added high-resolution HLA genotyping to study TCR occurrence patterns. The study was designed to test whether signatures of past pathogen exposure could be identified by cataloging public T cell receptors. The later analysis used no new phenotypic data to find candidate immune exposures, relying instead on TCR beta sequences and their occurrence across donors. Every repertoire in the discovery cohort had been generated on one and the same sequencing platform. In addition to the first cohort of 650 to 800 subjects, a separate validation cohort of 120 different subjects was used. An early release that covered about 600 HLA-typed donors contained around 330 gigabases of sequencing data and approximately 85 million unique TCR sequences. To predict cytomegalovirus infection status, the study brought together high-throughput TCR immunosequencing, statistical association of individual TCRs with disease status, and machine learning. On average, approximately 250,000 unique TCR beta nucleotide sequences were sequenced per donor among a few hundred genotyped donors of the cohort, with roughly 19% of those sequences being non-productive. Alongside the repertoire data, information on donor age, sex, ethnicity and CMV serostatus was compiled. The number of typed donors differed by locus: about 620-630 for A, B, C, DRB1 and DQB1; 522 for DQA1; 606 for DPA1; and around 470 for DPB1. Study-wide conclusions, independent of this receptor: Some 16 rarely observed V segments, including chromosome 9 orphons, were excluded from the earlier analysis of several hundred of the donors because counts were too low. In this cohort, only TCR beta chains were sequenced, and detectable features were limited by the absence of alpha or paired-chain data. CMV serostatus was the only immune exposure information available for the cohort. The 87-base-pair reads could not distinguish some IMGT-functional V segments, including TRBV6-2 and TRBV6-3, so those segments were excluded. In a later analysis, HLA-associated TCR beta chains showed more clonal expansion and lower generation probabilities than non-associated chains that were equally common. Because HLA typing was missing for some donors at each locus, association tests included only the typed subset. A further reported finding was that TCR beta sequences accurately predicted the HLA-A and HLA-B alleles for most subjects in the first cohort. The study listed over 150 TCR beta chains as associated with cytomegalovirus. In an earlier analysis of approximately 590 of the donors, most TCR beta V segments were observed in productive rearrangements about 90% or about 30% of the time, broadly matching IMGT annotations. Strong co-occurrence of HLA alleles, especially DR and DQ, made assigning TCR associations to individual alleles difficult. A later genetic analysis associated a missense DCLRE1C variant with V-gene and J-gene trimming of TCR beta chains, and an independent cohort replicated the association. According to a later analysis, most CMV-associated TCR beta chains appeared to be HLA-restricted, and the HLA associations seemed to be driven largely by CMV exposure. In a later analysis, about 16,000 TCR beta sequences were associated with specific HLA alleles at a false discovery rate of 0.05. Linkage disequilibrium might explain the correlated functional status among segregating V segments, but an unknown experimental factor could not be excluded. The authors suggested that the approach could potentially be generalized to other disease states and immunological phenotypes. A later analysis reported that several top co-occurrence clusters appeared linked to parvovirus B19, influenza, CMV and Epstein-Barr virus. A group of highly shared sequence variants was considered likely to be a technical artifact of the sequencing pipeline. In vitro tests confirmed that a few of the cytomegalovirus-associated TCR beta chains recognize cytomegalovirus antigens. Most TCR sequences were observed very rarely across donors, whereas some public TCRs were present in many individuals. The presence/absence analyses assumed that sequencing depth was roughly uniform across donors, and that assumption may not be true. In a later analysis, TCR association rates were found to vary across HLA loci, with the most associated TCRs seen for DRB1 alleles and the fewest for HLA-C alleles. According to a later genetic analysis, donors in an Asian-associated ancestry cluster had fewer N-insertions in productive TCRs than the approximately 690-donor mean. Cytomegalovirus status was reported to be diagnosed by the classifier with high specificity and sensitivity in both the original and validation cohorts.

The cohort consisted of approximately 690 healthy bone marrow donors. At the time of sampling, every cohort member was nominally healthy, though immune exposures that went unrecorded were likely present. The donor was CMV seropositive and belonged to the group of some 290 seropositive cohort members. A peripheral blood sample was provided by each donor, and peripheral blood mononuclear cells were used for TCR beta sequencing. The Qiagen DNeasy Blood Extraction Kit was used to extract genomic DNA from the blood cell samples. V drops 2 bases and J drops 8 bases, leaving 13 bases in between. There are 15 amino acids in the CDR3, from cysteine to phenylalanine inclusive. The sequence is cut down to CDR3 DNA, 45 bases in frame from base 1. CDR1 and CDR2 (LNHDA, SQIVND) derive from the germline V gene (reference sequence). In regard to this clone: Its antigen is unknown. Nothing much larger sits one base from this clone, and base qualities are not available.

The library relied on the immunoSEQ multiplex PCR assay. The multiplex PCR relied on a mix of 60 forward primers for TCR Vbeta segments and 13 reverse primers for TCR Jbeta segments. The CDR3 region of rearranged TCR beta genes was amplified from genomic DNA by a multiplex PCR assay. The amplified TCR beta libraries were sequenced on the Illumina HiSeq System as 87-base-pair reads. The authors processed their data as follows. A later analysis counted approximately 74 million unique TCR beta chains across the approximately 700 repertoires, and around 9.9 million of these chains were shared by at least two donors. Raw reads were error-corrected and collapsed into unique sequences by a nearest-neighbor algorithm in which closely related sequences were merged to remove PCR and sequencing errors. CDR3 sequences were aligned to IMGT reference sequences to assign V, D and J gene segments. For a sequence to be retained, a match of at least six nucleotides was required to both a V gene segment and a J gene segment. A rearrangement was called productive if the CDR3 had no stop codons and remained in frame with V and J, and every other rearrangement was called non-productive. Following IMGT convention, CDR3 was defined as the stretch from the second conserved V-encoded cysteine up to the conserved J-encoded phenylalanine. The earlier analysis of 587 of the donors excluded sequences that lacked an unambiguous match to a single V gene segment. In an earlier analysis of about 590 of the donors, a V segment was called functional when productive rearrangements were above 56.7%, and segregating when the standard deviation between donors exceeded 5%. A statistical classification framework was developed to diagnose cytomegalovirus status using the catalog of TCR beta chain sequences. In a later analysis, TCR nucleotide sequences were compared against IMGT/GENE-DB human TR gene sequences so that V and J genes could be assigned. A later analysis assigned CDR3 sequences and most-parsimonious VDJ recombination scenarios with the TCRdist pipeline. In a later analysis, each TCR beta chain was defined by its CDR3 amino acid sequence together with its V-gene family, and reads without a unique V-gene family were excluded. In a later analysis, around 600 highly shared, low-generation-probability nucleotide sequences were removed to address suspected cross-contamination and a sequencing artifact. In a later analysis, a clonal expansion index was calculated for each public chain from normalized within-repertoire ranks of inferred template counts. A later analysis computed generation probabilities with a VDJ recombination model fitted to out-of-frame rearrangements, and checked the results against IGoR. Hypergeometric tests were used in a later analysis to score TCR-TCR, TCR-HLA and TCR-CMV co-occurrence, with a repertoire-size bias correction applied to the TCR pairs. To estimate false discovery rates, a later analysis permuted the HLA or CMV assignments 20 times. A later analysis grouped co-occurring TCRs with DBSCAN, adding TCRdist sequence similarity when clustering within HLA-allele-positive subsets. Repertoires with fewer than 30,000 or more than 120,000 public chains were left out of co-occurrence clustering, as were about five repertoires with anomalous nucleotide sharing. TCRdb re-hosts the immuneACCESS table, in-frame sequences only. Its copies lack some clones; in the studies checked, an unresolved V gene accounts for under half of them, and the cause for the rest is not known. Clone size and the V and J calls come from that table; the DNA yielded D and trimming. This sample holds fewer than 40,000 clones; about 67% were observed only once. The biggest ten clones account for about a tenth of the sample.

The chain employs TRBV19 and TRBJ1-6; the D gene is perhaps TRBD1, from 6 matching bases. The clonotype was recovered from a man aged 35 to 55 in good health and CMV-seropositive. The sample taken for sequencing was PBMCs. The DNA is as follows: TGTGCCAGTAGTATAAATTCTGGGGGCGATTCACCCCTCCACTTT. Its protein reads: CASSINSGGDSPLHF.